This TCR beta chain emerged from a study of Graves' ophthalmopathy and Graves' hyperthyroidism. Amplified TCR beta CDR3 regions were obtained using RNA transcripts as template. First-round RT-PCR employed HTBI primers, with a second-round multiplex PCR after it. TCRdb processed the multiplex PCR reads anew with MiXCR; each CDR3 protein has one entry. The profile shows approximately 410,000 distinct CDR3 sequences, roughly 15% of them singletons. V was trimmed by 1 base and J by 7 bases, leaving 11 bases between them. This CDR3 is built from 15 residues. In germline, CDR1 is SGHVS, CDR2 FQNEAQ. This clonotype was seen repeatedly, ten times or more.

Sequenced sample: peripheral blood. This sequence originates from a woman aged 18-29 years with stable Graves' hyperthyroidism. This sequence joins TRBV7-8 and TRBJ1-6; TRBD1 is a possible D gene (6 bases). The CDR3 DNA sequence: TGTGCCAGCAGCTTAGTTCGGGGGCCGAATTCACCCCTCCACTTT. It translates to CASSLVRGPNSPLHF.